The rows below give T cell receptor beta chains drawn from one sample of a study of T-cell reconstitution after alpha-beta-depleted transplantation in children. MiXCR, run by TCRdb on the PCR reads, gives a single entry per CDR3 protein. The repertoire holds over 200,000 distinct CDR3 sequences, with around 9.6% as singletons. Sequencing used PBMCs from the stem cell graft donor, obtained from the stem cell graft. The receptors were sampled from a human donor who donated a stem cell graft to a child with acute lymphoblastic leukemia. CDR3s include the opening cysteine and the closing phenylalanine or tryptophan. D genes are given only for firm matches. Rows may omit the clone size; those that give it use once, few, many or a size class.

j_call clone_size d_call v_call cdr3_nt cdr3_aa
TRBJ2-5 many . TRBV7-9 TGTGCCGCCGGACGTCAAGAGACCCAGTACTTC CAAGRQETQYF
TRBJ1-1 few TRBD1 TRBV9 TGTGCCAGCAGCGTAGTGGGACAGGGGGTTGGTGAAGCTTTCTTT CASSVVGQGVGEAFF
TRBJ2-3 . . TRBV10-1 TGCGCCAGGAGTATAATCACAGATACGCAGTATTTT CARSIITDTQYF
TRBJ2-1 few . TRBV7-2 TGTGCCAGCAGCTTAGGGGGGCGCGATGAGCAGTTCTTC CASSLGGRDEQFF
TRBJ2-5 few TRBD2 TRBV20-1 TGCAGTGTTCCGGGACTAGCGGGGTCGGGGGCCCAGTACTTC CSVPGLAGSGAQYF
TRBJ2-3 few TRBD2 TRBV20-1 TGCAGTGCCGAGAGGAATTCGGGACTAGCTCTCGGAGATACGCAGTATTTT CSAERNSGLALGDTQYF
TRBJ1-2 . TRBD1 TRBV12-3/TRBV12-4 TGTGCCAGCAGAGCCTTTCGACAGGGAAGGGGCTATGGCTACACCTTC CASRAFRQGRGYGYTF
TRBJ2-2 many TRBD2 TRBV19 TGTGCCAGTAGTATCCGGACTAGCTACACCGGGGAGCTGTTTTTT CASSIRTSYTGELFF
TRBJ2-1 . TRBD1 TRBV9 TGTGCCAGCAGCGGAGGGGGGACAGGGAAGTACAATGAGCAGTTCTTC CASSGGGTGKYNEQFF
TRBJ1-2 few . TRBV7-2 TGTGCCAGCAGCTTCGGGGCCAGTAACTATGGCTACACCTTC CASSFGASNYGYTF
TRBJ2-7 . TRBD2 TRBV6-5 TGTGCCAGCAGTACTCTAGCGGGGGGGCCCTACGAGCAGTACTTC CASSTLAGGPYEQYF
TRBJ2-3 . . TRBV3-1 TGTGCCAGCAGCCCGAGGGAGGGGGCAACAGATACGCAGTATTTT CASSPREGATDTQYF
TRBJ2-1 few . TRBV6-1 TGTGCCAGCAGAGCGATCCGGGACGTTGCCACCTACAATGAGCAGTTCTTC CASRAIRDVATYNEQFF
TRBJ1-4 many TRBD1 TRBV12-3/TRBV12-4 TGTGCCAGCAGTTTAGAACAGGGGGTTGAAAAACTGTTTTTT CASSLEQGVEKLFF
TRBJ1-1 few . TRBV3-1 TGTGCCAGCAGCCAACCACCAACTCGGGGGAGCCCTGAAGCTTTCTTT CASSQPPTRGSPEAFF
TRBJ2-3 many TRBD2 TRBV5-1 TGCGCCAGCAGCTTGCGGGGAGGGACTAGAGATACGCAGTATTTT CASSLRGGTRDTQYF
TRBJ1-1 many TRBD1 TRBV12-3/TRBV12-4 TGTGCCACCCGGACAGGGGGCACGAACACTGAAGCTTTCTTT CATRTGGTNTEAFF
TRBJ2-1 many . TRBV29-1 TGCAGCTCGTACAGGGTTGGATCCTACAATGAGCAGTTCTTC CSSYRVGSYNEQFF
TRBJ1-2 many TRBD1 TRBV20-1 TGCAGTGCGACCGGGGACAGGGTGGGGGGCTACACCTTC CSATGDRVGGYTF
TRBJ2-2 . . TRBV30 TGTGCCTGGAGTGATACGAGAAGGGTGAACACCGGGGAGCTGTTTTTT CAWSDTRRVNTGELFF
TRBJ2-7 many . TRBV12-3/TRBV12-4 TGTGCCAGCAGCCCCGGGACGGGGGACTCCTACGAGCAGTACTTC CASSPGTGDSYEQYF
TRBJ2-7 many . TRBV27 TGTGCCAGCAGTTCCACCGGGGGCTACGAGCAGTACTTC CASSSTGGYEQYF
TRBJ2-7 . TRBD1 TRBV7-8 TGTGCCAGCAGCTTAGCCGGGACAGTTGCCTACGAGCAGTACTTC CASSLAGTVAYEQYF
TRBJ1-2 few . TRBV29-1 TGCAGCGTCCCTCAGTCTAACTATGGCTACACCTTC CSVPQSNYGYTF
TRBJ1-1 many TRBD1 TRBV7-9 TGTGCCAGCAGCTCCGGACAGGGGGTGGGGAACACTGAAGCTTTCTTT CASSSGQGVGNTEAFF
TRBJ2-1 few . TRBV6-5 TGTGCCAGCAATTCGGGGGGCGCCTACAATGAGCAGTTCTTC CASNSGGAYNEQFF
TRBJ1-2 many . TRBV5-6 TGTGCCAGCAGCCTGGCCGCGGCGGAGATCTATGGCTACACCTTC CASSLAAAEIYGYTF
TRBJ2-7 many . TRBV18 TGTGCCAGCTCACCACAGGGAAGCGAGCAGTACTTC CASSPQGSEQYF
TRBJ2-3 few . TRBV30 TGTGCCTGGATTGGGATTGGTGCAGATACGCAGTATTTT CAWIGIGADTQYF
TRBJ2-7 . . TRBV5-1 TGCGCCAGCAGCTTCTGGAGGGTCGGCTTCGAGCAGTACTTC CASSFWRVGFEQYF
TRBJ1-3 many . TRBV10-3 TGTGCCATCAGTGGGACAGCCGCCAGTGACACCATATATTTT CAISGTAASDTIYF
TRBJ1-3 many . TRBV2 TGTGCCAGCAGTGAACTACAGGGACACTCTGGAAACACCATATATTTT CASSELQGHSGNTIYF
TRBJ2-6 . . TRBV7-9 TGTGCCAGCAGCTTAGGCCCCGGCCAACGGGCCAACGTCCTGACTTTC CASSLGPGQRANVLTF
TRBJ2-7 . . TRBV6-5 TGTGCCAGCAGTTACCTGGTGGGTTCCTACGAGCAGTACTTC CASSYLVGSYEQYF
TRBJ2-2 few . TRBV29-1 TGCAGCGTCAGACCACAGGGAGGCACCGGGGAGCTGTTTTTT CSVRPQGGTGELFF
TRBJ1-5 few TRBD1 TRBV7-2 TGTGCCAGCAGCCCCCGGGACAGGGGGCCGAATCAGCCCCAGCATTTT CASSPRDRGPNQPQHF
TRBJ2-3 . . TRBV2 TGTGCCAGCAGTGCGACGAACCGGGGCACAGATACGCAGTATTTT CASSATNRGTDTQYF
TRBJ1-4 . TRBD1 TRBV7-9 TGTGCCAGCAGCGACTTTTGGCAGGGGGCGATCGAAAAACTGTTTTTT CASSDFWQGAIEKLFF
TRBJ2-3 . . TRBV7-8 TGTGCCAGCAGCACCTCCGGGACTCGTACGGATACGCAGTATTTT CASSTSGTRTDTQYF
TRBJ2-5 many TRBD2 TRBV5-1 TGCGCCAGCAGCTTGCTAGCGGGGTTGAAAGAGACCCAGTACTTC CASSLLAGLKETQYF
TRBJ2-3 many TRBD2 TRBV20-1 TGCAGTGCCACTACATTCGGCGGGGGGTTTTCGGATACGCAGTATTTT CSATTFGGGFSDTQYF
TRBJ1-2 few . TRBV12-3/TRBV12-4 TGTGCCAGCACCGGTGGCGGCTACACCTTC CASTGGGYTF
TRBJ2-3 . . TRBV6-1 TGTGCCAGCAGCAACCCTATAACCCTACCGGGGCAAAAAGATACGCAGTATTTT CASSNPITLPGQKDTQYF
TRBJ2-3 many . TRBV7-2 TGTGCCAGCAGCTTAGCGCTGGCGGGGAGCACAGATACGCAGTATTTT CASSLALAGSTDTQYF
TRBJ1-5 . . TRBV10-3 TGTGCCATCAGTGAGGGGGGGCGGGGGAGCAATCAGCCCCAGCATTTT CAISEGGRGSNQPQHF
TRBJ1-2 few . TRBV7-2 TGTGCCAGCAGCTTCCCCGGGACAAAGGACTATGGCTACACCTTC CASSFPGTKDYGYTF
TRBJ1-2 many . TRBV12-3/TRBV12-4 TGTGCCAGCAGTTTTATCAGGGATGATGGCTACACCTTC CASSFIRDDGYTF
TRBJ1-2 many . TRBV10-3 TGTGCCATCACCGGGGATAACTATGGCTACACCTTC CAITGDNYGYTF
TRBJ2-3 many TRBD2 TRBV11-2 TGTGCCAGCAGTTCTAGCGGGGGCACAGATACGCAGTATTTT CASSSSGGTDTQYF
TRBJ1-2 few . TRBV11-2 TGTGCCAGCAGCTTGGACAGCATCTATGGCTACACCTTC CASSLDSIYGYTF
TRBJ2-7 many . TRBV10-3 TGTGCCATCAGAGTGGAGGAGAGCTCCTACGAGCAGTACTTC CAIRVEESSYEQYF
TRBJ1-1 many . TRBV29-1 TGCAGCGTTGAAGATGGCCCAGGGACCACTGAAGCTTTCTTT CSVEDGPGTTEAFF
TRBJ2-1 many TRBD2 TRBV5-1 TGCGCCAGCAGCCAAAGCGGGGGGGGCTACAATGAGCAGTTCTTC CASSQSGGGYNEQFF
TRBJ2-5 . . TRBV7-9 TGTGCCAGCAGTGTCCCCCCCCAGGGATCGAGGGAGACCCAGTACTTC CASSVPPQGSRETQYF
TRBJ2-5 few TRBD2 TRBV27 TGTGCCAGCAAACCTCTGATAGCGGGCTCAGAGACCCAGTACTTC CASKPLIAGSETQYF
TRBJ2-7 many . TRBV5-5 TGTGCCAGCAGATTTGCTGCCGGGGCCTCTTCCTACGAGCAGTACTTC CASRFAAGASSYEQYF
TRBJ1-2 few TRBD1 TRBV11-2 TGTGCCAGCAGCCCAGCGACAGGGATTCGTGGCTACACCTTC CASSPATGIRGYTF
TRBJ2-3 few TRBD1 TRBV29-1 TGCAGCGTTGCTGGACAGGGGTTGGGTACGCAGTATTTT CSVAGQGLGTQYF